Listed here are 10 T cell receptor beta chains from one sample, sequenced in a study of CD8+ T cells in alopecia areata. Sample treatment: oral pan-JAK inhibitor, 5-10 mg twice daily. cDNA serving as the sequencing template came from extracted, reverse transcribed RNA. TCRdb's table, derived via immunoSEQ multiplex PCR, lists solely in-frame clones and lacks some. The repertoire holds about 190,000 clones, with more than 55% as singletons. The sequencing here drew on CD4+ T cells sorted from blood, taken at week 4, from a patient treated with tofacitinib. These receptors were taken from a human donor with alopecia areata.

Points on this clone: Other DNA sequences in this sample translate to the same CDR3. V and J are TRBV7-2 and TRBJ2-7; D perhaps matches TRBD1 (6 bases). CDR1 is SGHTA, CDR2 FQGNSA, per germline. Deletions cut 3 bases from V and 0 bases from J, with 9 bases between. This CDR3 spans 14 amino acids. This CDR3 reads CASSLATGSYEQYF. The DNA of the CDR3 is TGTGCCAGCAGCTTGGCGACAGGCTCCTACGAGCAGTACTTC.

This clone has more than one count but fewer than ten. The J gene is TRBJ1-5, the V gene TRBV2, with 11 bases matching TRBD1. Trimming cost V 3 bases and J 6 bases; bases outside gene matches: 1. Germline loops: CDR1 SNHLY, CDR2 FYNNEI. The CDR3 is made up of 14 amino acids. CDR3 sequence reads: CASSDGTGGQPQHF. CDR3 nucleotide sequence: TGTGCCAGCAGTGATGGGACAGGGGGTCAGCCCCAGCATTTT.

The chain is built from TRBV27 and TRBJ2-1, with D uncertain. Germline CDR1 reads MNHEY; CDR2 reads SMNVEV (reference sequence). The V end was cut by 8 bases, the J end by 8 bases, with 16 bases between. CDR3 size: 13 residues. CDR3 loop: CASGTRLKHEQFF. DNA of the CDR3: TGTGCCAGCGGCACGCGGCTCAAACATGAGCAGTTCTTC.

The chain recombines TRBV29-1 with TRBJ1-1; D is uncertain. The CDR3 has 11 residues. Per germline, CDR1 SQVTM and CDR2 ANQGSEA. Between the trimmed V and J ends, which lost 6 bases and 3 bases, there was a span of 8 bases. The DNA of the CDR3 is TGCAGCGTCTACAGAGACACTGAAGCTTTCTTT. Its translation: CSVYRDTEAFF.

The rearrangement uses TRBV2 and TRBJ2-3; no definite D call. CDR3 length equals 13 residues. Trimming stripped 5 bases from V and 1 base from J, with 7 bases between. CDR1 and CDR2 (germline): SNHLY, FYNNEI. CDR3 in amino acids: CASSSQGTDTQYF. The CDR3 DNA reads as TGTGCCAGCAGTTCTCAGGGCACAGATACGCAGTATTTT.

The chain links TRBV18 to TRBJ2-2; D is ambiguous. This CDR3 has 13 residues. The germline V gene has CDR1 KGHSH and CDR2 LQKENI. The V end was cut by 2 bases, the J end by 1 base, with 2 bases between. The DNA for the CDR3 is TGTGCCAGCTCACCAGTGAACACCGGGGAGCTGTTTTTT. It codes for CASSPVNTGELFF.

As DNA, the CDR3 is TGCAGCGTTGCCCGGGGCGGGAATGAGCAGTTCTTC. This translates into CSVARGGNEQFF. The chain carries TRBV29-1 and TRBJ2-1; D possibly matches TRBD1 or TRBD2 (5 bases each). V was trimmed by 4 bases and J by 7 bases, leaving 11 bases between them. This CDR3 has 12 amino acids. Germline-derived CDR1 and CDR2 are SQVTM and ANQGSEA.

This chain connects TRBV5-1 to TRBJ2-7; D is uncertain. The CDR3 is 16 amino acids. Germline CDR1 SGHRS, CDR2 YFSETQ. Trimming removed 1 base at V and 5 bases at J, with 19 bases between. The CDR3 sequence: CASSLQTRPTVDEQYF. The CDR3 DNA sequence: TGCGCCAGCAGCTTGCAAACCAGACCCACTGTGGACGAGCAGTACTTC.

V and J are TRBV5-1 and TRBJ2-4, with TRBD1 matching over 9 bases. Germline loops: CDR1 SGHRS, CDR2 YFSETQ. J was trimmed by 8 bases and V by 3 bases; bases with no gene match: 0. The CDR3 runs 12 residues. CDR3 sequence: CASSWTGDIQYF. The CDR3 nucleotides are TGCGCCAGCAGCTGGACAGGGGACATTCAGTACTTC.

This rearrangement joins TRBV12-2 to TRBJ1-2. TRBV12-2 has pseudogene status. The CDR3 has 11 residues. The CDR3 region is CASPGRIGYTF. CDR3 DNA: TGTGCAAGTCCGGGGCGGATTGGCTACACCTTC.